A selection of T cell receptor beta chains follows, all from one sample in a study of T cells in Graves' hyperthyroidism and ophthalmopathy. Each CDR3 protein is one row after TCRdb ran MiXCR on the multiplex PCR reads. This table has about 590,000 distinct CDR3 sequences, around 14% appearing once. The specimen was blood. These receptors were taken from a woman in her thirties with Graves' hyperthyroidism. Both conserved end residues are part of each CDR3. The D gene is left open where the match is weak. A row's size may be missing; if present it is once, few, many or a size class.

v_gene,abundance,d_gene,j_gene,CDR3aa,CDR3nt
TRBV7-2,.,TRBD2,TRBJ2-7,CASSPLAGGPTLWEQYF,TGTGCCAGCAGCCCCTTAGCGGGGGGACCCACCCTGTGGGAGCAGTACTTC
TRBV4-2,few,.,TRBJ2-7,CASSQDALGYRYEQYF,TGTGCCAGCAGCCAAGATGCGTTGGGGTATCGCTACGAGCAGTACTTC
TRBV10-3,few,.,TRBJ2-3,CASSEQDTQYF,TGTGCCTCCTCAGAACAGGATACGCAGTATTTT
TRBV5-1,many,TRBD2,TRBJ2-1,CASSPLAESSYNEQFF,TGCGCCAGCAGCCCGCTAGCGGAGTCCTCCTACAATGAGCAGTTCTTC
TRBV5-4,few,.,TRBJ2-7,CASKSFGQQTYEQYF,TGTGCCAGCAAAAGCTTTGGACAGCAGACCTACGAGCAGTACTTC
TRBV6-1,.,.,TRBJ2-3,CATTAGGTSTDTQYF,TGTGCCACCACCGCAGGCGGGACTAGCACAGATACGCAGTATTTT
TRBV11-2,many,TRBD1,TRBJ2-1,CASTKPGQAYNEQFF,TGTGCCAGCACCAAGCCGGGACAGGCATACAATGAGCAGTTCTTC
TRBV7-9,.,TRBD1,TRBJ1-1,CASSPVQGKTEAFF,TGTGCCAGCAGCCCGGTACAGGGGAAGACTGAAGCTTTCTTT
TRBV9,many,TRBD2,TRBJ2-7,CASSVGTSGSYEQYF,TGTGCCAGCAGTGTCGGGACTAGCGGGAGTTACGAGCAGTACTTC
TRBV28,many,TRBD1,TRBJ2-7,CASRRTGTDEQYF,TGTGCCAGCAGACGGACAGGGACCGACGAGCAGTACTTC
TRBV3-1,many,.,TRBJ1-2,CASSQGGRAGSDGYTF,TGTGCCAGCAGCCAAGGGGGCAGGGCTGGGAGTGACGGCTACACCTTC
TRBV6-2/TRBV6-3,.,.,TRBJ1-1,CASSSSPMNTEAFF,TGTGCCAGCAGTTCCTCCCCCATGAACACTGAAGCTTTCTTT
TRBV7-9,few,.,TRBJ2-3,CASSLEGWSTDTQYF,TGTGCCAGCAGCTTAGAAGGGTGGAGCACAGATACGCAGTATTTT
TRBV5-8,.,TRBD1,TRBJ1-6,CASSSGTGVRSPLHF,TGTGCCAGCAGCAGCGGGACAGGAGTGCGTTCACCCCTCCACTTT
TRBV20-1,many,.,TRBJ2-5,CSARSTYQETQYF,TGCAGTGCTAGGTCCACGTACCAAGAGACCCAGTACTTC
TRBV4-3,.,.,TRBJ2-7,CASSQDHARTYEQYF,TGCGCCAGCAGCCAAGACCACGCCAGGACCTACGAGCAGTACTTC
TRBV20-1,many,TRBD1,TRBJ2-7,CSARGQAGAYEQYF,TGCAGTGCTCGGGGACAGGCAGGAGCTTACGAGCAGTACTTC